This entry concerns a single TCR beta chain. This sample stems from a study of blood T cell repertoires in COVID-19. The wider study: The United States, Italy and Spain provided the acute and convalescent COVID-19 samples. T cells, B-cell-depleted T cells, or PBMCs provided the cDNA or gDNA that served as material.

The CDR3 is 15 amino acids. Germline values: CDR1 MNHEY, CDR2 SMNVEV (reference sequence). Trimming pared 0 bases from V and 4 bases from J, leaving 9 bases between. As originally analysed: Amplification of reference gene primers provided the estimated nucleated cell counts. The method was immunoSEQ multiplex PCR; TCRdb's version includes in-frame clones alone and lacks a portion of them. The V and J calls and clone size are taken from that table; D and trimming were inferred from the DNA. The sample has approximately 240,000 clones; approximately 79% are singletons. The specimen was peripheral blood. V gene TRBV27 combines with J gene TRBJ1-4; TRBD1 might be the D (5 bases). This clonotype was obtained from a woman aged 40-49 years with active or convalescent COVID-19. The CDR3 loop reads CASSLSGGINEKLFF. The CDR3 nucleotides read TGTGCCAGCAGTTTATCGGGGGGGATTAATGAAAAACTGTTTTTT.